The 24 T cell receptor beta chains below all came from one sample that was sequenced in a study of blood T cells in healthy people across ages. With a J-beta primer mix and a sample-barcoded 5' primer, a second PCR ran 7 to 11 cycles. MiXCR, applied by TCRdb to the 5' RACE reads, yields one record per CDR3 protein. The top ten hold around 18% of the sample, which has about 570,000 distinct CDR3 sequences, approximately 27% seen once. Sequencing was performed on blood. The source is a woman in her 70s in good health.

This chain links TRBV20-1 with TRBJ2-7; perhaps TRBD2 as D (6 bases). The assigned J gene may be wrong: the sequence end matches TRBJ2-5 better. The V gene's germline CDR1 is DFQATT and CDR2 SNEGSKA (reference sequence). This CDR3 contains 11 residues. For the CDR3, the DNA is TGCAGTGCTTTCGGGAGAGAGACCCAGTACTTC. Encoded protein: CSAFGRETQYF.

The chain combines TRBV4-1 with TRBJ2-5; 12 bases are shared with TRBD2. Trimming cost V 4 bases and J 2 bases; bases outside gene matches: 5. This CDR3 comprises 16 residues. CDR1 is MGHRA and CDR2 is YSYEKL in the germline V gene. CDR3 sequence: CASSPGLAGLQETQYF. In DNA, the CDR3 is TGCGCCAGCAGCCCGGGACTAGCGGGCTTACAAGAGACCCAGTACTTC.

This clonotype was detected only a few times. The rearrangement links TRBV7-2 to TRBJ2-5, with 8 bases lining up with TRBD2. This CDR3 region has 18 residues. CDR1 SGHTA and CDR2 FQGNSA come from the germline V gene. The ends lost 4 bases at V and 2 bases at J; junction bases unmatched: 15. This CDR3 is CASSSLLSSRGAQETQYF. In nucleotides, the CDR3 is TGTGCCAGCAGCTCCCTCCTCAGTTCGCGGGGGGCTCAAGAGACCCAGTACTTC.

The V gene is TRBV29-1, the J gene TRBJ2-7; TRBD2 matches 9 bases. Trimming cost V 5 bases and J 3 bases; bases outside gene matches: 11. The length of the CDR3 is 15 residues. Germline CDR1 is SQVTM and CDR2 is ANQGSEA. DNA of the CDR3: TGCAGCGTTTCCGGGACTAGCCTAGGTCACTACGAGCAGTACTTC. Protein: CSVSGTSLGHYEQYF.

CDR3 region: CASRRQGGPNEQFF. The CDR3 DNA follows: TGTGCCAGCAGGAGGCAGGGGGGCCCTAATGAGCAGTTCTTC. This chain connects TRBV3-1 to TRBJ2-1, with a tentative D call TRBD1 (7 bases). Per the germline V gene, CDR1 is LGHDT and CDR2 is YNNKEL (reference sequence). This CDR3 has 14 residues. V dropped 6 bases and J dropped 7 bases, with 16 bases sitting between them.

This clonotype occurred a few times. The chain joins TRBV7-9 to TRBJ1-2; 9 nucleotides agree with TRBD1. The CDR3 has 15 residues. V shed 4 bases and J 5 bases; nucleotides not matched to a gene: 8. The germline gives CDR1 SEHNR, CDR2 FQNEAQ (reference sequence). CDR3 DNA: TGTGCCAGCAGCTCCTGGGACAGGGCCCAATATGGCTACACCTTC. As protein: CASSSWDRAQYGYTF.

The J gene is TRBJ1-1, the V gene TRBV19; a weak D match, TRBD1 (6 bases). In germline, CDR1 is LNHDA, CDR2 SQIVND (reference sequence). The CDR3 totals 14 residues. The V end was cut by 6 bases, the J end by 0 bases, with 11 bases between. Here the CDR3 reads CASRRDTMNTEAFF. CDR3 DNA: TGTGCCAGTAGGAGGGACACGATGAACACTGAAGCTTTCTTT. Drawing the rest from reference TRBV19 and TRBJ1-1, the complete variable domain is DGGITQSPKYLFRKEGQNVTLSCEQNLNHDAMYWYRQDPGQGLRLIYYSQIVNDFQKGDIAEGYSVSREKKESFPLTVTSAQKNPTAFYLCASRRDTMNTEAFFGQGTRLTVV.

This clonotype was counted only a few times. One end of the junction fails to match germline, which may point to a read error. CDR3 protein: CASSQDTSGGSYEQCF. DNA of the CDR3: TGCGCCAGCAGCCAAGATACCAGCGGGGGATCCTACGAGCAGTGCTTC. The rearrangement joins TRBV4-1 to TRBJ2-7, with 8 nucleotides matching TRBD2. This CDR3 is 16 amino acids long. From germline, CDR1 is MGHRA and CDR2 YSYEKL.

This rearrangement joins TRBV4-2 to TRBJ2-3, with 10 bases matching TRBD2. The CDR3 extends over 19 amino acids. V was clipped by 4 bases and J by 2 bases; unmatched bases: 15. Germline V gene data show CDR1 as LGHNA and CDR2 as YNFKEQ. The CDR3 protein is CASSPGLAGGSSITDTQYF. The DNA of the CDR3 is TGTGCCAGCAGCCCTGGGTTAGCGGGGGGCTCTTCTATCACAGATACGCAGTATTTT.

The CDR3 loop is CASSLRDLYGYTF. The DNA for the CDR3 is TGTGCCAGCAGCTTGCGGGACCTCTATGGCTACACCTTC. V is TRBV21-1 and J is TRBJ1-2; no DNA check was done on the table's D call, TRBD1. TRBV21-1 constitutes a pseudogene. The CDR3 has 13 residues.

This clonotype has only a few counts. The chain recombines TRBV5-1 with TRBJ1-4; the D gene is possibly TRBD1 (5 bases). V dropped 0 bases and J dropped 14 bases, with 20 bases sitting between them. CDR3 size: 15 residues. The germline V gene encodes CDR1 SGHRS and CDR2 YFSETQ. CDR3: CASSLGAGALEELFF. CDR3 nucleotides: TGCGCCAGCAGCTTGGGTGCCGGGGCCCTAGAAGAGCTGTTTTTT. Complete variable domain (other parts from reference TRBV5-1 and TRBJ1-4): KAGVTQTPRYLIKTRGQQVTLSCSPISGHRSVSWYQQTPGQGLQFLFEYFSETQRNKGNFPGRFSGRQFSNSRSEMNVSTLELGDSALYLCASSLGAGALEELFFGSGTQLSVL.

The V and J genes are TRBV5-5 and TRBJ2-3, with 7 bases matching TRBD1. This CDR3 is built from 14 residues. The germline V gene encodes CDR1 SGHKS and CDR2 YYEKEE (reference sequence). With V trimmed by 2 bases and J by 4 bases, 4 bases remained unmatched. The CDR3 sequence: CASSFRGLADTQYF. The CDR3 DNA reads as TGTGCCAGCAGCTTTAGGGGGCTTGCAGATACGCAGTATTTT.

Only one count was recorded for this clonotype. The V call is TRBV7-2, the J call TRBJ2-3, with unresolved D. The V and J ends lost 5 bases and 1 base respectively, with 13 bases between them. This CDR3 has 15 amino acids. The V gene's germline CDR1 is SGHTA and CDR2 FQGNSA. CDR3 protein: CASSPYGSGTDTQYF. In nucleotides, the CDR3 is TGTGCCAGCAGCCCCTACGGGTCTGGCACAGATACGCAGTATTTT.

The gene calls are TRBV6-1 and TRBJ1-6; D is perhaps TRBD1 (6 bases). Germline CDR1 is MNHNS and CDR2 is SASEGT. CDR3 length: 16 amino acids. V was trimmed by 6 bases and J by 5 bases, leaving 17 bases between them. CDR3 nucleotides: TGTGCCAGCAGACCCTTAGGGGGAGGCGATAATTCACCCCTCCACTTT. Protein product: CASRPLGGGDNSPLHF.

J is TRBJ2-5 and V is TRBV6-6; D is uncertain. CDR1 and CDR2 (germline): MNHNY, SVGAGI (reference sequence). The V gene lost 6 bases and the J gene lost 1 base, with 6 bases spanning the gap. This CDR3 contains 12 residues. In DNA form, the CDR3 reads TGTGCCAGCAGGAGTTTCCAAGAGACCCAGTACTTC. Translated: CASRSFQETQYF.

This clonotype has only one observation. This chain uses TRBV14 with TRBJ1-1, with TRBD1 matching over 8 bases. The V gene end was trimmed by 0 bases and the J gene end by 1 base; junction bases not matched to a gene: 16. The CDR3 is 20 amino acids. Germline V gene data show CDR1 as SGHDN and CDR2 as FVKESK. CDR3 bases: TGTGCCAGCAGCCAAGATCATAGAAGCAGGGGGCGCGAATGGAACACTGAAGCTTTCTTT. Amino acids: CASSQDHRSRGREWNTEAFF.

This sequence joins TRBV20-1 and TRBJ1-1, with 9 bases aligning to TRBD1. Germline loops: CDR1 DFQATT, CDR2 SNEGSKA (reference sequence). The CDR3 extends over 13 amino acids. V trimming: 6 bases; J trimming: 5 bases; junction bases outside the gene matches: 7. The CDR3 loop reads CSAPDRGGTEAFF. The CDR3 bases are TGCAGTGCCCCGGACAGGGGAGGAACTGAAGCTTTCTTT.

There are many counts of this clonotype. The V gene is TRBV12-3 or TRBV12-4, the J gene TRBJ2-5; no clear D. The CDR3 has 12 amino acids. V was cut by 4 bases and J by 9 bases, with 12 bases left in between. CDR3 DNA sequence: TGTGCCAGCAGTTCCACCCTGATCGCCCAGTACTTC. Translation gives CASSSTLIAQYF.

The chain employs TRBV2 and TRBJ2-5, with no clear D. The J call is in doubt because the DNA end fits TRBJ2-1 better. CDR1 is SNHLY and CDR2 is FYNNEI in the germline V gene. The CDR3 covers 13 residues. The CDR3 nucleotides are TGTGCCAGCAGTGAACAAGGCATTAATGAGCAGTTCTTC. Its protein is CASSEQGINEQFF.

The V and J genes are TRBV6-6 and TRBJ2-1; D not resolved. The germline V gene has CDR1 MNHNY and CDR2 SVGAGI (reference sequence). The CDR3 covers 11 residues. Between the trimmed V and J ends, which lost 6 bases and 7 bases, there was a span of 7 bases. CDR3 sequence reads: CASSARNEQFF. CDR3 DNA: TGTGCCAGCAGCGCGAGGAATGAGCAGTTCTTC.

About this clonotype: An end of the junction does not agree with germline; a read error may underlie this. The chain couples TRBV5-1 to TRBJ1-2; D ambiguous. CDR3 length equals 14 residues. From germline, CDR1 is SGHRS and CDR2 YFSETQ. CDR3 in amino acids: CAGSQDGRVEGYTF. In nucleotides, the CDR3 is TGCGCCGGCAGCCAAGACGGGCGGGTCGAGGGCTACACCTTC.

This chain links TRBV9 with TRBJ2-1; 8 bases agree with TRBD1. V trimming: 0 bases; J trimming: 2 bases; junction bases outside the gene matches: 4. Germline CDR1 SGDLS, CDR2 YYNGEE. The CDR3 has 16 residues. Here the CDR3 reads CASSVAQGAPYNEQFF. The CDR3 DNA sequence: TGTGCCAGCAGCGTAGCCCAGGGGGCCCCCTACAATGAGCAGTTCTTC. Together with reference TRBV9 and TRBJ2-1, the CDR3 gives the full variable domain: DSGVTQTPKHLITATGQRVTLRCSPRSGDLSVYWYQQSLDQGLQFLIQYYNGEERAKGNILERFSAQQFPDLHSELNLSSLELGDSALYFCASSVAQGAPYNEQFFGPGTRLTVL.

This clonotype was recorded at least ten times. This rearrangement joins TRBV7-2 to TRBJ2-5, with 15 bases that match TRBD2. The assigned J gene may be wrong: the sequence end matches TRBJ2-1 better. The CDR3 covers 18 residues. The germline V gene has CDR1 SGHTA and CDR2 FQGNSA. The CDR3 protein is CASSSGLAGGHLSGEQFF. The DNA for the CDR3 is TGTGCCAGCAGCTCGGGACTAGCGGGGGGTCATCTTTCTGGTGAGCAGTTCTTC.

This clonotype turned up a few times. The rearrangement links TRBV3-1 to TRBJ1-1, with D unresolved. This CDR3 is built from 14 residues. With 2 bases removed from V and 3 bases from J, the gap between germline ends came to 10 bases. Germline CDR1 and CDR2: LGHDT and YNNKEL (reference sequence). The CDR3 sequence: CASSQSDYDTEAFF. In nucleotides, the CDR3 is TGTGCCAGCAGCCAATCCGACTACGACACTGAAGCTTTCTTT.